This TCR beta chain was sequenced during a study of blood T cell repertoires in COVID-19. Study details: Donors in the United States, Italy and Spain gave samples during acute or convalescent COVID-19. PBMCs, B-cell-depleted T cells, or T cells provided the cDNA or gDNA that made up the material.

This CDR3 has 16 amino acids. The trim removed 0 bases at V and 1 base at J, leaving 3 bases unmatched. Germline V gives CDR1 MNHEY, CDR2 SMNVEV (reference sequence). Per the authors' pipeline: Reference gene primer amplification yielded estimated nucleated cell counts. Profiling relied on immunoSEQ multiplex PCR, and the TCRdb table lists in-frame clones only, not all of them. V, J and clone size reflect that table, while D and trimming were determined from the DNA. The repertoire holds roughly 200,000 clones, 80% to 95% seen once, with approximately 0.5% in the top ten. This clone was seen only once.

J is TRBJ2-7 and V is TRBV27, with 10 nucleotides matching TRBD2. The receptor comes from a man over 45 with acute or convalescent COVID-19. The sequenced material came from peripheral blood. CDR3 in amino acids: CASSLSRTSGSYEQYF. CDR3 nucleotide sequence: TGTGCCAGCAGTTTATCGAGGACTAGCGGTTCCTACGAGCAGTACTTC.